The sequence of this TCR beta chain was determined in a study of blood T cell repertoires in COVID-19 (dated by TCRdb to about 2020). In the study overall: Samples covering the acute and convalescent phases of COVID-19 were provided by collaborators in the United States, Italy and Spain. The material from the prospective study consisted of cDNA or gDNA derived from T cells, B-cell-depleted T cells, or PBMCs. Where available, HLA class I and class II types were taken from metadata supplied by the sample provider and were not determined by assay-based typing. The repertoires were released in a freely available public database meant as a resource for research on the immune response to SARS-CoV-2. Samples came from the ongoing ImmuneRACE study (first 160 participants) plus 1,254 subjects from 6 global collaborators. Sample metadata almost always included a de-identified subject ID, COVID-19 status, age in years and sex. Subjects who had been exposed to COVID-19, were actively infected with it, or had recovered from it provided the deeply sampled blood TCRbeta repertoires that made up the dataset.

On this clone: Its cognate antigen has yet to be identified. Base qualities were left out, and no much larger clone turns up one base away.

TCRbeta CDR3 regions were amplified from genomic DNA by means of the immunoSEQ Assay, a bias-controlled multiplex PCR. The authors processed their data as follows. Within the assay, amplification of reference gene primers was used to estimate how many nucleated cells each sample contained. To quantify the absolute abundance of each unique TCRbeta CDR3 rearrangement, sequence reads were collapsed and filtered. For each sample, productive Simpson clonality was calculated as the square root of Simpson's diversity index across productive rearrangements. TCRdb mirrors the immuneACCESS table, restricted to in-frame sequences. Some clones are absent from its copies; in checked studies, under half trace to an unresolved V gene, and the reason for the others is unknown. The V and J calls and clone size come from that table; D and trimming were worked out from the DNA. The sample has about 150,000 clones on record, around 90% of them singletons. Over 3.5% of the sample rests with the top ten.

Collaborating institutions collected whole blood in K2EDTA tubes following their own protocols. Collaborator samples were shipped for TCRbeta analysis as frozen whole blood, isolated PBMCs, or DNA extracted from either sample type. What the research found in general, with its limitations: Clinical and demographic metadata were provided uncurated, with the amount varying by source and participant.

CDR1 and CDR2, per the germline V gene, are SGHDT and YYEEEE. From the cysteine through the phenylalanine, the CDR3 covers 13 amino acids. Just the 39-base CDR3 DNA is kept, in frame starting at base 1. Ends trimmed: V by 4 bases, J by 8 bases; bases unmatched to a gene: 8. Material: peripheral blood. The sequence is built from TRBV5-6 and TRBJ1-2; TRBD1 matches 7 bases in the middle. The clonotype comes from a woman in her fifties or sixties with active or convalescent COVID-19. The DNA is as follows: TGTGCCAGCAGCGCTACGACAGGGACCGGCTACACCTTC. This gives the protein CASSATTGTGYTF. This CDR3, with the reference TRBV5-6 and TRBJ1-2 proteins standing in past its ends, gives the full variable domain DAGVTQSPTHLIKTRGQQVTLRCSPKSGHDTVSWYQQALGQGPQFIFQYYEEEERQRGNFPDRFSGHQFPNYSSELNVNALLLGDSALYLCASSATTGTGYTFGSGTRLTVV.